This T cell receptor beta chain originates from a study of Graves' ophthalmopathy and Graves' hyperthyroidism listed by TCRdb under 2018. General notes on the study: A patient counted as having stable hyperthyroidism if there was no progression to ophthalmopathy within 18 months of follow-up. The study used TCR beta repertoire signatures to distinguish Graves' ophthalmopathy from Graves' hyperthyroidism and to predict progression to ophthalmopathy. In total, approximately 140 blood samples were TCR-sequenced: 40 to 45 ophthalmopathy, approximately 80 hyperthyroidism and approximately 17 hyperthyroidism-to-ophthalmopathy patients. To explore V-J signatures distinguishing ophthalmopathy from hyperthyroidism, a discovery set of around 97 patients (roughly 44 ophthalmopathy, 55 to 60 stable hyperthyroidism) was enrolled. For independent validation, a separate cohort was made up of approximately 19 hyperthyroidism patients plus 17 patients who later progressed from hyperthyroidism to ophthalmopathy. In over 5 hyperthyroidism patients, the T-cell repertoire of thyroid tissue was compared with the T-cell repertoire of blood. Once sampling was done, hyperthyroidism patients were given methimazole at a starting dose of 30 mg daily, while ophthalmopathy patients were given high-dose intravenous methylprednisolone. Summary of the overall study and its limitations: In cross-validation, the 13-signature model distinguished ophthalmopathy from stable hyperthyroidism with just over 85% sensitivity and roughly 81% specificity, and in the test set the corresponding values were roughly 80% and 76%. In validation, the model predicted ophthalmopathy progression with 55% to 71% sensitivity and approximately 75% specificity; some 13 predicted patients were CT-confirmed with GO in a median of 6.5 months. Most expanded thyroid clonotypes with frequency above 0.001 were also detected in blood, suggesting blood repertoires may reflect the thyroid immune response. Sample size was not predetermined statistically, and investigators were not blinded to group allocation.

Hyperthyroidism patients were newly diagnosed, were aged 18 to 65 years, and had a disease duration under 2 months. Patients with other autoimmune diseases, uncontrolled infections, pregnancy or lactation were excluded from the study. Diagnosis relied on clinical symptoms, serum thyroxine, TRAb, thyroid ultrasound and orbital computed tomography. Total RNA was extracted using Trizol reagent, and RNA quality was checked on an Agilent 2100 Bioanalyzer. For repertoire sequencing, TCR beta CDR3 regions were amplified from RNA transcripts. HTBI primers and the Qiagen OneStep RT-PCR kit were used in a first-round RT-PCR, which was followed by a second-round multiplex PCR, size selection and purification. Libraries were sequenced on an Illumina HiSeq2000 using paired-end 100 bp reads. The source study handled its data this way. Reads were processed with SOAPnuke, discarding reads with adapters, uncalled bases, mean Phred below 15, or no exact constant-primer or identifier match. High-quality paired reads were merged with COPE v1.2.5. Each unique nucleotide sequence was treated as a clonotype, and MiTCR v1.1 was used to align the clonotypes to the IMGT TRB V, D and J references. The analysis was limited to V-J combinations with a frequency above 0.0001, which together covered more than 99% of repertoires. For each V-J combination, a TCR clonal expansion and chaos score was defined as the ratio of F50 clonal expansion to chaos observed in the TCRdist matrix. Welch's t-statistics and random forest were used to narrow the features down to 13 V-J combinations, which were then fed into a naive Bayes classifier. Thyroid-blood repertoire similarity was quantified with the Morisita-Horn index. TCRdb trimmed public reads at Q25 via fastp, called clones via MiXCR and kept in-frame beta chains. Rows merge per CDR3 protein into single entries with the most common DNA and genes. It is TCRdb's table, rather than the study itself, that gives the V and J calls and clone size. The sample records about 1.1 million distinct CDR3 sequences, roughly two fifths of which are singletons. Together, the top ten hold 11% of the sample.

This clonotype was observed a few times. It lacks a known antigen. No base-level quality is on record; no much larger clone is a single base apart. From the cysteine through the phenylalanine, the CDR3 covers 15 amino acids. CDR3 DNA is the only sequence kept; it has 45 bases, read in frame from the first base. V is trimmed back by 6 bases and J by 0 bases, and the junction contains 6 bases that no gene match accounts for. The receptor was isolated from an adult man with Graves' hyperthyroidism. The sample consisted of peripheral blood or thyroid tissue (not recorded which). This chain is built from TRBV12-3 or TRBV12-4 and TRBJ2-7, with TRBD2 identical over 9 junction bases. The CDR3 reads as follows: CASRRTSAHSYEQYF. The sequenced DNA: TGTGCCAGCAGAAGGACTAGCGCCCACTCCTACGAGCAGTACTTC.